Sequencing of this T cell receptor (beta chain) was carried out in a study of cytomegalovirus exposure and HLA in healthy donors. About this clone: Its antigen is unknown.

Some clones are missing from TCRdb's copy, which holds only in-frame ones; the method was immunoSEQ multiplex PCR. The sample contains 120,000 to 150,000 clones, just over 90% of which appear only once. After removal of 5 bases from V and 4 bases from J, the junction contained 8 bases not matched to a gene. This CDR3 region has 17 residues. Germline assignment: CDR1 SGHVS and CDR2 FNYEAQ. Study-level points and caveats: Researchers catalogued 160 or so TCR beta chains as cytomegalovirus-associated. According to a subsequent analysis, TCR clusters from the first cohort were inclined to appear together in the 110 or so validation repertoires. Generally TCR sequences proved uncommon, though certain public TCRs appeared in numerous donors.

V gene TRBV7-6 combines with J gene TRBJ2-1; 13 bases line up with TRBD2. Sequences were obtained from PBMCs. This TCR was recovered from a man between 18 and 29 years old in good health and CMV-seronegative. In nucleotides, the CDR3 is TGTGCCAGCAGCCCCTCCGGGACTAGCGGGGCGTACAATGAGCAGTTCTTC. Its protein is CASSPSGTSGAYNEQFF.